Reported below is one T cell receptor beta chain. What it recognizes is unknown. Sequenced with the Oncomine TCR Beta short-read assay was DNA taken from cultured CD4+ T cells. Researchers extracted genomic DNA from CD4+ T cells that had been cultured. TCRdb ran MiXCR on the PCR reads and lists one entry per CDR3 protein. In the table there are 12,000 or so distinct CDR3 sequences, roughly 23% of which are singletons. Described treatment: roughly 10-day PBMC culture with coronavirus spike peptide pools or control peptides (ViraFEST assay). Using peptide pools, antigen-specific T cells were expanded in ViraFEST before TCRs were sequenced. Peptide pools at about 9.5 ug/ml, together with 7.5 to 10 IU/ml IL-2, were added to cultures of 2 million to 2.5 million PBMCs per well. Losses at the gene ends were 5 bases for V and 2 bases for J; bases not matched to a gene: 6. Germline V gives CDR1 ENHRY, CDR2 SYGVKD. The CDR3 is 16 residues long.

This specimen belongs to a study of vaccination and CD4 T cells after COVID-19. The clonotype was recovered from a human donor who had recovered from COVID-19. J is TRBJ2-3 and V is TRBV10-3; 11 bases line up with TRBD2. The sample consisted of CD4+ T cells from blood, cultured in vitro, taken after SARS-CoV-2 vaccination. The CDR3 DNA is TGTGCCATCAGTACGACTAGCGGGATGATCACAGATACGCAGTATTTT. As protein: CAISTTSGMITDTQYF.